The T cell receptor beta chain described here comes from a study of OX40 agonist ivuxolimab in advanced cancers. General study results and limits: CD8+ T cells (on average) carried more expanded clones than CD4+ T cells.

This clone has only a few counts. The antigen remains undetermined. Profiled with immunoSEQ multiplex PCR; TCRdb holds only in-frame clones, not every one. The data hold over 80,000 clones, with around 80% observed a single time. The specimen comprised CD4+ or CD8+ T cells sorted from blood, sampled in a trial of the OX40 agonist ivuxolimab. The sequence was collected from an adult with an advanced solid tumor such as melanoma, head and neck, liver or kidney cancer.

CDR3: CASSAPGGNHSNQPQHF. The CDR3 DNA reads TGCGCCAGCAGCGCCCCGGGCGGGAACCATAGCAATCAGCCCCAGCATTTT. V and J are TRBV10-1 and TRBJ1-5; D not certain. Germline-derived CDR1 and CDR2 are WNHNN and SYGVQD (reference sequence). The length of the CDR3 is 17 residues. Trimming pared 6 bases from V and 0 bases from J, leaving 18 bases between.